This T cell receptor (beta chain) was found in a study of T cell responses to AZD1222 COVID-19 vaccine. Study outcomes and limitations: All repertoire sampling was performed exclusively after the peak T cell response. Females outnumbered males among donors, who were mostly white British; clonal diversity was possibly underestimated. CD4 TCRs associated with vaccination spanned spike, dominating at 160-218 and 743-854. Reportedly, nearly half the spike-specific TCRs target unmutated variant regions.

Method: immunoSEQ multiplex PCR; TCRdb's copy keeps in-frame clones and lacks some. The table includes some 120,000 clones, around 89% detected once. A remark on this clone: Its antigen is unknown.

Germline V gene lookup returns CDR1 LNHDA and CDR2 SQIVND (reference sequence). This CDR3 comprises 15 residues. V lost 7 bases and J lost 1; bases outside the gene matches: 9. This receptor was obtained from an adult in good health. The source material was peripheral blood, sampled on day 0 of AZD1222 vaccination. This rearrangement joins TRBV19 to TRBJ2-7, with 8 bases lining up with TRBD2. CDR3 region: CASKGVTSESYEQYF. The CDR3 nucleotides are TGTGCCAGTAAGGGGGTGACTAGCGAGTCCTACGAGCAGTACTTC.